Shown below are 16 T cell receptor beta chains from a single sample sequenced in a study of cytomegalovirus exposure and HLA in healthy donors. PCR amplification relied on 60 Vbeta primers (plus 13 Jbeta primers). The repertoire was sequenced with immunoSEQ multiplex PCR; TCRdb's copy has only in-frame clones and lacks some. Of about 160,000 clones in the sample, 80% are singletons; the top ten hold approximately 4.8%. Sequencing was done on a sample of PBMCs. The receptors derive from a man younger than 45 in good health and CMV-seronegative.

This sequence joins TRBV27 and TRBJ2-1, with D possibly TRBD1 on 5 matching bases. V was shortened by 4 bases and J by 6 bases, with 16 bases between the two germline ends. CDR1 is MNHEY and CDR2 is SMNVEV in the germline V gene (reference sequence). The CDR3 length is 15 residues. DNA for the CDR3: TGTGCCAGCAGTTCTACAGGAACACTCGCCAATGAGCAGTTCTTC. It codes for CASSSTGTLANEQFF.

The CDR3 DNA sequence: TGTGCCAGCAGGCCTCGGGGGGCGATGACTGAAGCTTTCTTT. Protein product: CASRPRGAMTEAFF. This chain connects TRBV2 to TRBJ1-1; perhaps TRBD1 as D (6 bases). Germline lookup yields CDR1 SNHLY and CDR2 FYNNEI. Trimming cost V 6 bases and J 5 bases, with 16 bases left between them. The CDR3 spans 14 residues.

CDR3 DNA: TGTGCCAGCAGTGGAGGGGGCCTTAACACTGAAGCTTTCTTT. Amino acids: CASSGGGLNTEAFF. The chain is built from TRBV7-2 and TRBJ1-1, with TRBD1 identical over 7 bases. The CDR3 length is 14 residues. The J segment lost 2 bases and the V segment lost 6 bases, leaving 6 bases of the junction unmatched. Germline assignment: CDR1 SGHTA and CDR2 FQGNSA.

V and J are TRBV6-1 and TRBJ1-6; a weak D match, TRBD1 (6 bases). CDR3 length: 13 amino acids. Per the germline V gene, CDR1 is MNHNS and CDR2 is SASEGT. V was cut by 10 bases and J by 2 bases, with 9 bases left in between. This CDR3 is CATRTAYNSPLHF. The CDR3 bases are TGTGCCACCCGGACAGCCTATAATTCACCCCTCCACTTT.

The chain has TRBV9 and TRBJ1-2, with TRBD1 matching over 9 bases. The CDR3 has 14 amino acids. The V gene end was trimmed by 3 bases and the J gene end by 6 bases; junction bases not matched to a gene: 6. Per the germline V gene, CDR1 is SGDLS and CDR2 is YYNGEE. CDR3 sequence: CASSDRDRADGYTF. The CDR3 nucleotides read TGTGCCAGCAGCGATCGGGACAGGGCCGATGGCTACACCTTC.

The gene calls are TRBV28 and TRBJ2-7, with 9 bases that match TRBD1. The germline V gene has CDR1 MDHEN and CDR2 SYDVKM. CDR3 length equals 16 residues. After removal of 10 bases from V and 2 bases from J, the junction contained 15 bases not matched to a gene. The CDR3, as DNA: TGTGCCACCTCCGGGACAGGGACCTCCGCAGCCTACGAGCAGTACTTC. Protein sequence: CATSGTGTSAAYEQYF.

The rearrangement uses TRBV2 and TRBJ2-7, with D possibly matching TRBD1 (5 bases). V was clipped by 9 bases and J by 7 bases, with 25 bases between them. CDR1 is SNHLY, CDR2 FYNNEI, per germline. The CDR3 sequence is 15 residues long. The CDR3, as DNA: TGTGCCAGTAAGTTACAGGCGACGGGCAACGGGGAGCAGTACTTC. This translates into CASKLQATGNGEQYF. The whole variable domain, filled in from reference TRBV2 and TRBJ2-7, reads EPEVTQTPSHQVTQMGQEVILRCVPISNHLYFYWYRQILGQKVEFLVSFYNNEISEKSEIFDDQFSVERPDGSNFTLKIRSTKLEDSAMYFCASKLQATGNGEQYFGPGTRLTVT.

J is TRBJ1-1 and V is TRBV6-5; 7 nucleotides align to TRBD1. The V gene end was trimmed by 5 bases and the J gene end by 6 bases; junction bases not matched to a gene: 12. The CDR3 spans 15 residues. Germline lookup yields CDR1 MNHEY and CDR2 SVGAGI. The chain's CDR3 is CASSRNRGRFPEAFF. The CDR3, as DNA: TGTGCCAGCAGTCGTAACAGGGGTCGATTCCCTGAAGCTTTCTTT.

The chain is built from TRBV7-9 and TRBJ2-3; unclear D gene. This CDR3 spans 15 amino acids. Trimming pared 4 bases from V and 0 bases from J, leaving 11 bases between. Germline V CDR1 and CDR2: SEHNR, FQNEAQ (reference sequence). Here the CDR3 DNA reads TGTGCCAGCAGCTCTCAGGTCCCTAGCACAGATACGCAGTATTTT. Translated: CASSSQVPSTDTQYF.

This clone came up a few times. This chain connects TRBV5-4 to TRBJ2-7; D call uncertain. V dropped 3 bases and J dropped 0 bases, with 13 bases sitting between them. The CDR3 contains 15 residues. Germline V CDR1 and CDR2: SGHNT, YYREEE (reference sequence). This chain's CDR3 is CASSSIPLSSYEQYF. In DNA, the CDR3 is TGTGCCAGCAGCTCCATACCACTGAGCTCCTACGAGCAGTACTTC.

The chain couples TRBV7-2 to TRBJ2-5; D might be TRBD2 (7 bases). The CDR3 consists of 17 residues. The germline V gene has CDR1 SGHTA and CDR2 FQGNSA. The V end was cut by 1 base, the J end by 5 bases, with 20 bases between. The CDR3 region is CASSLVRRGGPGETQYF. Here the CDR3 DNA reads TGTGCCAGCAGCTTAGTTCGGAGGGGGGGTCCTGGGGAGACCCAGTACTTC. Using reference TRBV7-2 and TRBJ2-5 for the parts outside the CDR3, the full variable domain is GAGVSQSPSNKVTEKGKDVELRCDPISGHTALYWYRQSLGQGLEFLIYFQGNSAPDKSGLPSDRFSAERTGGSVSTLTIQRTQQEDSAVYLCASSLVRRGGPGETQYFGPGTRLLVL.

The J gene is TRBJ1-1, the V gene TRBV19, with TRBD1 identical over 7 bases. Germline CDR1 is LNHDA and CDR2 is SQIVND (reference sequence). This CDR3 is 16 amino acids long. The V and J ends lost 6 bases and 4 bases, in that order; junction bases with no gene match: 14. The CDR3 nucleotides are TGTGCCAGTAGCCCTGGAGTCGGGCAGGGGGGCACTGAAGCTTTCTTT. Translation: CASSPGVGQGGTEAFF.

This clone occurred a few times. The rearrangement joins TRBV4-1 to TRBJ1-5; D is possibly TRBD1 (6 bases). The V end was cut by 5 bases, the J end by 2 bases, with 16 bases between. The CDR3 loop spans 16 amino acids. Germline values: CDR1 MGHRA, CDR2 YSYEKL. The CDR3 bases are TGCGCCAGCAGCTCATATTCAGGGGTAGGCAATCAGCCCCAGCATTTT. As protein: CASSSYSGVGNQPQHF.

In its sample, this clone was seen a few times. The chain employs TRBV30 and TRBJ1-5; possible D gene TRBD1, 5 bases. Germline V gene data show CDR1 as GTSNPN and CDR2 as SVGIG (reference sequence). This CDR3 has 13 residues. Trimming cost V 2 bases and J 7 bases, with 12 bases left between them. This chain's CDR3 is CAWSLGDGQPQHF. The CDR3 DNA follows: TGTGCCTGGAGTTTAGGGGATGGGCAGCCCCAGCATTTT.

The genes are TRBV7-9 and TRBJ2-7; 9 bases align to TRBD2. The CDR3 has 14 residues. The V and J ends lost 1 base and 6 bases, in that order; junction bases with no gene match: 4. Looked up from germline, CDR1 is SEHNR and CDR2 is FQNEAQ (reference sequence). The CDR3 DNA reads TGTGCCAGCAGCTTAGTAGCGGGAGAAGTCGAGCAGTACTTC. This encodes CASSLVAGEVEQYF.

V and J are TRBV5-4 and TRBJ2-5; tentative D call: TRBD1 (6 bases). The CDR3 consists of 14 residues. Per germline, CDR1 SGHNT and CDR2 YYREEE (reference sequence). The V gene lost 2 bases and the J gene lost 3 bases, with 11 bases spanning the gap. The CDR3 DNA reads TGTGCCAGCAGCTTAGGGACAACTAAAGAGACCCAGTACTTC. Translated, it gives CASSLGTTKETQYF.